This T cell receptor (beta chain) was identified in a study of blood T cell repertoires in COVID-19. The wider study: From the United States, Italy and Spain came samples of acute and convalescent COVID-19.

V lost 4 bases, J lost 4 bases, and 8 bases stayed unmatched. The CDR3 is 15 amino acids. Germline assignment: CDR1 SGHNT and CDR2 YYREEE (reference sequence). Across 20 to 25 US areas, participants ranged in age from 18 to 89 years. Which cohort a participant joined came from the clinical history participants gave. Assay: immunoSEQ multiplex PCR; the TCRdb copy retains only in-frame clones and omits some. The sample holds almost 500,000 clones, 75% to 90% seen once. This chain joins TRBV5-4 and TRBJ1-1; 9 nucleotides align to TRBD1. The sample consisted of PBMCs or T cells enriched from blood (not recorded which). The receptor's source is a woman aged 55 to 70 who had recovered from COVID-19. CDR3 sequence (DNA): TGTGCCAGCAGCGACAGACAGGGGGTCGGCACTGAAGCTTTCTTT. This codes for CASSDRQGVGTEAFF.